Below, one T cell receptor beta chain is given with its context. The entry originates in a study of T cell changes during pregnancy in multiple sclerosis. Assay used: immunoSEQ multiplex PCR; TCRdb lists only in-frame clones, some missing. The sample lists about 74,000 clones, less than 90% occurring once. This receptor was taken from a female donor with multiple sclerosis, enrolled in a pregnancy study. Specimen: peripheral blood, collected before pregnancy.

The CDR3 reads CASSLRGGTTDTQYF. CDR3 bases: TGTGCCAGCAGCCTTCGGGGGGGCACCACAGATACGCAGTATTTT. The J gene is TRBJ2-3, the V gene TRBV4-2; 8 bases agree with TRBD2. Germline lookup yields CDR1 LGHNA and CDR2 YNFKEQ. This CDR3 has 15 residues. The ends lost 4 bases at V and 2 bases at J; junction bases unmatched: 5.